The clone carrying this TCR beta chain was observed a few times. Time point here: newly diagnosed GD, antithyroid drugs for less than 3 months. RNA from PBMCs was the source of the TCR library. Construction of TCR beta libraries relied on iRepertoire HTBI primers and on Arm-PCR targeting CDR3 regions. TCRdb re-called the multiplex PCR reads with MiXCR, one entry per CDR3 protein. The sample contains 350,000 to 500,000 distinct CDR3 sequences, about 16% of which appear only once. The sample originates from a study of regulatory T cells in long-lasting Graves disease. Trimming took off 0 bases at V and 11 bases at J, with 14 bases between the two ends. Germline loops: CDR1 DFQATT, CDR2 SNEGSKA (reference sequence). The CDR3 runs to 14 residues. These same data were also listed under a study on T cells in Graves' hyperthyroidism and ophthalmopathy. As that report states: Researchers ran a first-round RT-PCR on the TCR CDR3 using the HTBI primer set.

The chain carries TRBV20-1 and TRBJ1-6; no reliable D call. Source: peripheral blood mononuclear cells (PBMCs), taken at new diagnosis, from a patient treated with antithyroid drugs. This receptor was obtained from a young woman with Graves disease. CDR3 sequence (DNA): TGCAGTGCTAGAGATGGGCAGGTAGACCCACCCCTCCACTTT. Its translation: CSARDGQVDPPLHF.